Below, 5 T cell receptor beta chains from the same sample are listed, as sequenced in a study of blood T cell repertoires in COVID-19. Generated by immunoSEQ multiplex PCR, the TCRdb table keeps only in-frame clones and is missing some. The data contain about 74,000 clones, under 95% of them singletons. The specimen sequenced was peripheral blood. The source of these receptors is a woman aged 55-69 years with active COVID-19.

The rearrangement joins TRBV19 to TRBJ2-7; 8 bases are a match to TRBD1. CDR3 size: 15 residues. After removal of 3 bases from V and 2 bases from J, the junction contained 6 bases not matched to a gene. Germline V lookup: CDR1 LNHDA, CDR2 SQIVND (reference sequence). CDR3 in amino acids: CASSMGTGGTYEQYF. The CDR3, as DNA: TGTGCCAGTAGTATGGGTACAGGGGGAACCTACGAGCAGTACTTC.

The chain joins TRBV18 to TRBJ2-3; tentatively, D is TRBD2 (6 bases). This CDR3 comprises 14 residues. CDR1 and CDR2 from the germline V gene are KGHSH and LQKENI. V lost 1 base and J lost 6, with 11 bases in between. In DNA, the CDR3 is TGTGCCAGCTCACCACAGGGGAGGTCTGATACGCAGTATTTT. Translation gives CASSPQGRSDTQYF.

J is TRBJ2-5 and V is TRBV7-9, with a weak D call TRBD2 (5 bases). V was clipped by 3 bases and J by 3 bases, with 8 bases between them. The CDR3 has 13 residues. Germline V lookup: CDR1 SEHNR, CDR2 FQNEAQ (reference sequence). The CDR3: CASSFMGEETQYF. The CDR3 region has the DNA TGTGCCAGCAGCTTTATGGGAGAAGAGACCCAGTACTTC.

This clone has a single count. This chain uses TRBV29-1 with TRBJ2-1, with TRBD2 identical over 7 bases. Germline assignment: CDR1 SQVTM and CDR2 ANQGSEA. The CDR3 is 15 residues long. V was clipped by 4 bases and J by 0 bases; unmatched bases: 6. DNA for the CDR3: TGCAGCGTTGGGCGGGGCGGGAGCTCCTACAATGAGCAGTTCTTC. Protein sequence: CSVGRGGSSYNEQFF.

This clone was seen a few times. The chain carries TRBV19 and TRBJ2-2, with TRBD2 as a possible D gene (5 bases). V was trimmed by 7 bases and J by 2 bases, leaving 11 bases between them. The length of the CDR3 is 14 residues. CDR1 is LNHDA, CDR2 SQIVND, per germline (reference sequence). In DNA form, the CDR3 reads TGTGCCAGTAAGGCGAGGGTTAACACCGGGGAGCTGTTTTTT. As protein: CASKARVNTGELFF.